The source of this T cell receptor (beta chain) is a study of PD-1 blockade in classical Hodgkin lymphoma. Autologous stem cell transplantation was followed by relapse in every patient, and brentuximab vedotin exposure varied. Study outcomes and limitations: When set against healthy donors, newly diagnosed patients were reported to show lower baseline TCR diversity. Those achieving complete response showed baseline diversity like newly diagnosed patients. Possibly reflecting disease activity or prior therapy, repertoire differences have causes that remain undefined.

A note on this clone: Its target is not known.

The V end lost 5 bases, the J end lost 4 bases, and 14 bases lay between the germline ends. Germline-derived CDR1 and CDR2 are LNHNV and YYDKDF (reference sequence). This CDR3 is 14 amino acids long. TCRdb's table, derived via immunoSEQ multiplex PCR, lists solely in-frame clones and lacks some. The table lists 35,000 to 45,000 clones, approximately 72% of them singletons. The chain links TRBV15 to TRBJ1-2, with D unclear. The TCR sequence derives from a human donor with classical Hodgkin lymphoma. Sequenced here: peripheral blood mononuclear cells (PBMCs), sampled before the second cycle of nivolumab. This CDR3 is CATSEGRELYGYTF. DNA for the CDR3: TGTGCCACCAGCGAGGGTAGGGAGCTCTATGGCTACACCTTC.